This T cell receptor (beta chain) was captured in a study of shared clonotypes between healthy human individuals. Study-level results: In a handful of donors, 4.5% to 5.5% of naive CD4 clonotypes appeared in common.

A word on this clone: Its antigen remains unidentified.

The table came from immunoSEQ multiplex PCR; TCRdb's copy has only in-frame clones and leaves some out. The table includes 1.5 million to 2.5 million clones, about 95% detected once. The naive CD8 subset, CD45RO-negative cells positively selected for CCR7, excluded terminally differentiated effector memory CD45RA+ cells. V lost 5 bases to trimming and J lost 13 bases, with 12 bases between them. CDR3 length: 12 residues. Germline V gene sequence: CDR1 MNHNS, CDR2 SASEGT. The chain joins TRBV6-1 to TRBJ1-6; no firm D call. This TCR came from a man aged 18 to 30 in good health. Sequencing was done on a sample of naive CD8+ T cells sorted from blood. The DNA of the CDR3 is TGTGCCAGCAGTTATGGGCTGCTGCCCCTCCACTTT. Amino acids: CASSYGLLPLHF.